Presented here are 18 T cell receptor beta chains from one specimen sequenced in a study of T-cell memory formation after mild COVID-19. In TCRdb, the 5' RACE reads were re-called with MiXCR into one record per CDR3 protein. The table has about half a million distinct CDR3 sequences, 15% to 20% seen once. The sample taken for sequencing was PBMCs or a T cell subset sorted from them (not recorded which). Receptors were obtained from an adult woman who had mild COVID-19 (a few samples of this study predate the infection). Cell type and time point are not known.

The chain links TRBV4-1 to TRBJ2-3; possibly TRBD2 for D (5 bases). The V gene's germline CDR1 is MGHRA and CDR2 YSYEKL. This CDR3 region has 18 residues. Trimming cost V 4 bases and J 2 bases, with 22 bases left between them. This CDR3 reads CASSLRRAARGDTDTQYF. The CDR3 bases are TGCGCCAGCAGCCTCCGACGAGCGGCCCGGGGAGACACAGATACGCAGTATTTT.

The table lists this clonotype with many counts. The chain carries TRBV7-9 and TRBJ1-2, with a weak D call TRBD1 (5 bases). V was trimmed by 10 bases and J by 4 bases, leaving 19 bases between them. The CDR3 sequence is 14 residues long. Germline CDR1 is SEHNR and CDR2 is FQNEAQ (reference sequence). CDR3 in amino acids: CATPRRGGFYGYTF. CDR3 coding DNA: TGTGCCACCCCAAGGCGGGGGGGATTCTATGGCTACACCTTC.

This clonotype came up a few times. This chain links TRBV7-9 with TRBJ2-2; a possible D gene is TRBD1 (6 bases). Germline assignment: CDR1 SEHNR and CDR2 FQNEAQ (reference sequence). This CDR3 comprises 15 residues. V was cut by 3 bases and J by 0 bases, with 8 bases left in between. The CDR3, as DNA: TGTGCCAGCAGCTTCGGACAGACGAACACCGGGGAGCTGTTTTTT. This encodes CASSFGQTNTGELFF. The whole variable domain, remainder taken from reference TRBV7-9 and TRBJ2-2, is DTGVSQNPRHKITKRGQNVTFRCDPISEHNRLYWYRQTLGQGPEFLTYFQNEAQLEKSRLLSDRFSAERPKGSFSTLEIQRTEQGDSAMYLCASSFGQTNTGELFFGEGSRLTVL.

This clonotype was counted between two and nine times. In DNA form, the CDR3 reads TGTGCCACTAAATATGGGAACACTGAAGCTTTCTTT. This codes for CATKYGNTEAFF. The V gene is TRBV6-5, the J gene TRBJ1-1; D call uncertain. This CDR3 comprises 12 residues. CDR1 MNHEY and CDR2 SVGAGI come from the germline V gene. Trimming stripped 10 bases from V and 1 base from J, with 10 bases between.

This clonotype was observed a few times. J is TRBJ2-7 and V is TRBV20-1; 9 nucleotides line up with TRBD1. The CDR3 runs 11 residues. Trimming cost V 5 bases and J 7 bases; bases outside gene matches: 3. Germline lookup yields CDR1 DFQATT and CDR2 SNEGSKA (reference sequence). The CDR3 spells CSAGQGREQYF. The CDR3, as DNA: TGCAGTGCTGGACAGGGGCGGGAGCAGTACTTC.

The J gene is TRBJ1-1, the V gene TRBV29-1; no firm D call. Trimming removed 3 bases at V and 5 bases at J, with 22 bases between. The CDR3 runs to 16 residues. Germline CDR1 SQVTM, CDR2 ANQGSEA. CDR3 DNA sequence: TGCAGCGTTGAGACGGGCGATAGGAGCTCATGGACTGAAGCTTTCTTT. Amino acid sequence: CSVETGDRSSWTEAFF.

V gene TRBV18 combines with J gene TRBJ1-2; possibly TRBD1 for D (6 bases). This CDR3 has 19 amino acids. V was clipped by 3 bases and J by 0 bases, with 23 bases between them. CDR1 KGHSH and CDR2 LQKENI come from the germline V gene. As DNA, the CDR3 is TGTGCCAGCTCACCTAATAAGACCTTGCGACAGGAATCTAACTATGGCTACACCTTC. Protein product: CASSPNKTLRQESNYGYTF.

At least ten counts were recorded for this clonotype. CDR3 sequence reads: CASSIKTANTGELFF. CDR3 DNA: TGTGCCAGTAGTATCAAAACAGCGAACACCGGGGAGCTGTTTTTT. The chain recombines TRBV19 with TRBJ2-2; D is unresolved. Germline CDR1 and CDR2: LNHDA and SQIVND (reference sequence). CDR3 length: 15 residues. Trimming shortened V by 3 bases and J by 0 bases, and 8 bases separated the two germline ends.

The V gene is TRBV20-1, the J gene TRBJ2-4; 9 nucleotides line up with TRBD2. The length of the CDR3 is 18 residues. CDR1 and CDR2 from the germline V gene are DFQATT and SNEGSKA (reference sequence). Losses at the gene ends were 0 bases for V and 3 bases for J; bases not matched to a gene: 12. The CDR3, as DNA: TGCAGTGCTAGAGAAACCGGGACTAGCAGAGATTACAAAAACATTCAGTACTTC. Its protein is CSARETGTSRDYKNIQYF.

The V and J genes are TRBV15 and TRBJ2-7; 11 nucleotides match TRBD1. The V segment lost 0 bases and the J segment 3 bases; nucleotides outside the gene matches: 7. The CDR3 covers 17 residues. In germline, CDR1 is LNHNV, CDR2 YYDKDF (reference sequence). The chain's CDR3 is CATSREGQGGSGYEQYF. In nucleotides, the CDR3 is TGTGCCACCAGCAGAGAGGGACAGGGGGGTAGTGGCTACGAGCAGTACTTC.

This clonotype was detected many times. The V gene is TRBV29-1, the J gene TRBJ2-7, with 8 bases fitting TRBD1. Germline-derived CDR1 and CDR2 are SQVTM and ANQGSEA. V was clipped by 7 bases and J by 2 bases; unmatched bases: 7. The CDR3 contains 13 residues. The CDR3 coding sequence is TGCAGCGCCGGGACAGGCCCCCCCTACGAGCAGTACTTC. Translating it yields CSAGTGPPYEQYF.

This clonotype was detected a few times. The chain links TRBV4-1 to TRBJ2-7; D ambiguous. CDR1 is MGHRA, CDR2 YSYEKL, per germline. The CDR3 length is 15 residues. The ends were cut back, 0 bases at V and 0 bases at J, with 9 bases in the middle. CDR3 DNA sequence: TGCGCCAGCAGCCAAGATAGCCTGGGCTCCTACGAGCAGTACTTC. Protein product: CASSQDSLGSYEQYF.

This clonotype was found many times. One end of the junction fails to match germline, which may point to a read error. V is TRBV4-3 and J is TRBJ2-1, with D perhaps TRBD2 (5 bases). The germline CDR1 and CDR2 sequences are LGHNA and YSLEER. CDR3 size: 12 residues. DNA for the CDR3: TGCGCCAGCAGCCAGGGTTCTAGCCGGCTGATCTTC. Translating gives CASSQGSSRLIF.

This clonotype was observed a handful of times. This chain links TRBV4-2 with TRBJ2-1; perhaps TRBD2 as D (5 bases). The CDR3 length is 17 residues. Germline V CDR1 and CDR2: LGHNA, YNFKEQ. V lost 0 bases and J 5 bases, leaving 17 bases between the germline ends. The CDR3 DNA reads TGTGCCAGCAGCCAAGATGGGCCCCGGGGTTCTAACAATGAGCAGTTCTTC. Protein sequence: CASSQDGPRGSNNEQFF.

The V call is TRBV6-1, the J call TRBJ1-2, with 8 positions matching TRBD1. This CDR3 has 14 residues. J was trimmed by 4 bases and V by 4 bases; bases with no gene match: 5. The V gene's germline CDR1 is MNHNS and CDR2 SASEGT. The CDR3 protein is CASSADRGGYGYTF. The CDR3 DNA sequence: TGTGCCAGCAGTGCTGACAGGGGAGGCTATGGCTACACCTTC.

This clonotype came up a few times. The CDR3 spells CASSLSSPTRQFDSPLHF. The CDR3, as DNA: TGTGCCAGCAGTTTGTCCTCCCCTACTCGACAGTTTGATTCACCCCTCCACTTT. The J gene is TRBJ1-6, the V gene TRBV28; maybe TRBD1 (5 bases). CDR3 length: 18 amino acids. The germline V gene encodes CDR1 MDHEN and CDR2 SYDVKM. Trimming cost V 3 bases and J 8 bases, with 23 bases left between them.

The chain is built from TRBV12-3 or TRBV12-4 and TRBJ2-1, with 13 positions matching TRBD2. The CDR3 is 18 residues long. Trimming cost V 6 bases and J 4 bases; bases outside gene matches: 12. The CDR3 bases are TGTGCCAGCAGACCCGGGGGGCCGGGACTAGCGGGGTACAATGAGCAGTTCTTC. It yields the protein CASRPGGPGLAGYNEQFF.

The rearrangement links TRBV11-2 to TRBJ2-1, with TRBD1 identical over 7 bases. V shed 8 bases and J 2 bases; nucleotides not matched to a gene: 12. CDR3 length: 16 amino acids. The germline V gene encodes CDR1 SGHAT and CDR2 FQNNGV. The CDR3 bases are TGTGCCAGCGGGCCCGGGGCAGGGGGTGCCTACAATGAGCAGTTCTTC. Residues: CASGPGAGGAYNEQFF.